These T cell receptor beta chains were read from a single sample in a study of T cells in localized non-small cell lung cancer. Profiling relied on immunoSEQ multiplex PCR, and the TCRdb table lists in-frame clones only, not all of them. This sample yields some 1,500 clones, of which roughly 25% are seen a single time; 8.1% belongs to the top ten. Sequenced here: lung tumor tissue, sampled before any cancer treatment. The receptor set was obtained from a man aged 35-69 years with stage II lung adenocarcinoma. Both conserved end residues are part of each CDR3. The D gene is left open where the match is weak. Clone size, where shown, is once, few, many, or a class for clones that have expanded.

len	v_gene	d_gene	abundance	j_gene	CDR3nt	CDR3aa
13	TRBV6-8	TRBD2	few	TRBJ2-3	TGTGCCATCAGTGTAGCGGGGGTAGATACGCAGTATTTT	CAISVAGVDTQYF
17	TRBV6-1	.	few	TRBJ1-4	TGTGCCAGCAGTGAAGTGAAAGGGGGGCGAGCTAATGAAAAACTGTTTTTT	CASSEVKGGRANEKLFF
14	TRBV29-1	TRBD1	.	TRBJ1-2	TGCAGCGCCTCGACAGGGTCCCTTCGGTATGGCTACACCTTC	CSASTGSLRYGYTF
13	TRBV30	.	.	TRBJ1-5	TGTGCCTGGAGTGAACAGCTTGATCAGCCCCAGCATTTT	CAWSEQLDQPQHF
14	TRBV27	TRBD1	.	TRBJ1-6	TGTGCCAGCAGTCTCGGACAGGGTCGTACACCCCTCCACTTT	CASSLGQGRTPLHF
14	TRBV6-8	TRBD2	few	TRBJ2-7	TGTGCCACAGCGGGGGGGCCGATATCCTACGAGCAGTACTTC	CATAGGPISYEQYF
14	TRBV6-8	.	few	TRBJ2-2	TGTGCCAGCAGTTCGACTTCGGCTGGCGGGGAGCTGTTTTTT	CASSSTSAGGELFF
15	TRBV6-8	TRBD1	few	TRBJ2-3	TGTGCCAGCCCAAAAGACAGGGGAGTAACAGATACGCAGTATTTT	CASPKDRGVTDTQYF
16	TRBV12-5	TRBD1	few	TRBJ1-1	TGTGCCAGCACTAACGGACAGGGGAGGTGGAACACTGAAGCTTTCTTT	CASTNGQGRWNTEAFF
16	TRBV15	TRBD2	.	TRBJ2-3	TGTGCCACCAGCGAACTAGCGGGGGTAGACACAGATACGCAGTATTTT	CATSELAGVDTDTQYF
16	TRBV4-1	.	few	TRBJ1-1	TGCGCCAGCAGCCAAGAGCGCAGGGCCTCAAACACTGAAGCTTTCTTT	CASSQERRASNTEAFF
15	TRBV6-8	.	few	TRBJ1-1	TGTGCCAGCAGTTACCTCGGGCCTCCGGGGGGGGAAGCTTTCTTT	CASSYLGPPGGEAFF
14	TRBV11-3	.	medium-sized	TRBJ1-4	TGTGCCAGCAGCTTGGGCGTGGGAGGCGAAAAACTGTTTTTT	CASSLGVGGEKLFF
13	TRBV19	.	large	TRBJ2-6	TGTGCCAGTAGTAACTCTGGGGCCAACGTCCTGACTTTC	CASSNSGANVLTF
14	TRBV15	TRBD1	.	TRBJ2-2	TGTGCCACCCGACGGGACAGGGTGCCCGGGGAGCTGTTTTTT	CATRRDRVPGELFF
16	TRBV28	.	few	TRBJ2-7	TGTGCCAGCAGCCCCCCTACAGGGATTGATAACTACGAGCAGTACTTC	CASSPPTGIDNYEQYF
17	TRBV12-5	.	.	TRBJ2-3	TGTGCTAGTGGTTCCGGGACTCAAATTGGGTACACAGATACGCAGTATTTT	CASGSGTQIGYTDTQYF
18	TRBV18	.	large	TRBJ1-3	TGTGCCAGCTCACCCGAGGGGGAAGGAAGGCTCTCTGGAAACACCATATATTTT	CASSPEGEGRLSGNTIYF
17	TRBV25-1	.	.	TRBJ2-7	TGTGCCAGCATCTTGGTTGCGGGGTCGGGATTCCCCTACGAGCAGTACTTC	CASILVAGSGFPYEQYF
14	TRBV30	.	once	TRBJ2-2	TGTGCCTGGACCTCAGTGTTAGACACCGGGGAGCTGTTTTTT	CAWTSVLDTGELFF
15	TRBV11-3	.	few	TRBJ1-6	TGTGCCAGCAGCCGGGAGGACAGAGAAAATTCACCCCTCCACTTT	CASSREDRENSPLHF
17	TRBV11-3	.	.	TRBJ1-2	TGTGCCAGCAGCCCCATAGGGGGTACAGGACTAAACTATGGCTACACCTTC	CASSPIGGTGLNYGYTF
13	TRBV30	.	few	TRBJ2-1	TGTGCCACGCTCGACAGATCCTACAATGAGCAGTTCTTC	CATLDRSYNEQFF
16	TRBV28	TRBD1	few	TRBJ1-6	TGTGCCAGCAGTTTATCGGGACAGGGCTATAATTCACCCCTCCACTTT	CASSLSGQGYNSPLHF
16	TRBV18	TRBD1	few	TRBJ2-1	TGTGCCAGCTCCAACTCCGGGACAGGTGATTACAATGAGCAGTTCTTC	CASSNSGTGDYNEQFF
13	TRBV10-3	.	.	TRBJ1-2	TGTGCCATCAGTGAGACGAGGAACTATGGCTACACCTTC	CAISETRNYGYTF
15	TRBV5-1	.	.	TRBJ2-3	TGCGCCAGCAGCTTGGCGGGGGACCCCACAGATACGCAGTATTTT	CASSLAGDPTDTQYF
15	TRBV6-8	TRBD1	few	TRBJ1-3	TGTGCCAGCAGCCCCGGGACAGGGGTTGGAAACACCATATATTTT	CASSPGTGVGNTIYF
14	TRBV6-8	TRBD1	large	TRBJ2-7	TGTGCCAGCAGTTCCCGGGACAGGGGCTACGAGCAGTACTTC	CASSSRDRGYEQYF
15	TRBV5-1	.	.	TRBJ1-1	TGCGCCAGCAGCTTGAATCCGAACCCGGGAACTGAAGCTTTCTTT	CASSLNPNPGTEAFF
14	TRBV11-3	.	few	TRBJ1-4	TGTGCCAGCCCTAAAGACCCCACGGATGAAAAACTGTTTTTT	CASPKDPTDEKLFF
16	TRBV14	.	.	TRBJ2-1	TGTGCCAGCAGCCAAACCGGACAGAGACCAACCAATGAGCAGTTCTTC	CASSQTGQRPTNEQFF
13	TRBV2	.	.	TRBJ1-2	TGTGCCAGCAGTGAGTACAAGGAAGATGGCTACACCTTC	CASSEYKEDGYTF
13	TRBV6-8	.	few	TRBJ1-4	TGTGCCAGCAGTTACTCGAGCCAGGAAAAACTGTTTTTT	CASSYSSQEKLFF
16	TRBV28	TRBD2	few	TRBJ2-3	TGTGCCAGCAGTTTACGGGGACTAGCGGCCGGAGATACGCAGTATTTT	CASSLRGLAAGDTQYF
14	TRBV6-8	.	large	TRBJ1-4	TGTGCCAGCAGCGAATCTACAGTTAATGAAAAACTGTTTTTT	CASSESTVNEKLFF
13	TRBV19	TRBD1	.	TRBJ2-3	TGTGCCAGTAGTATCGGGACAGTGGGTACGCAGTATTTT	CASSIGTVGTQYF
11	TRBV6-4	.	few	TRBJ2-7	TGTGCCAGCCCCTGGTTCGCGAAGGGGTACTTC	CASPWFAKGYF
13	TRBV9	TRBD1	.	TRBJ1-4	TGTGCCAGCGGCGGGACAGGGGGCGGCAAACTGTTTTTT	CASGGTGGGKLFF
15	TRBV18	TRBD1	.	TRBJ2-5	TGTGCCAGCTCCCCTACGACAGGGATCGGAGAGACCCAGTACTTC	CASSPTTGIGETQYF
14	TRBV5-1	.	.	TRBJ2-7	TGCGCCAGCAGCTTGGATACGAGCTCCTACGAGCAGTACTTC	CASSLDTSSYEQYF
15	TRBV11-3	.	.	TRBJ2-2	TGTGCCAGCAGCCAGATGGGCCCGAGCACCGGGGAGCTGTTTTTT	CASSQMGPSTGELFF